This paragraph reports one T cell receptor (beta chain). The sample originates from a study of blood T cell repertoires in COVID-19. About the research overall: Acute and convalescent COVID-19 specimens originated in the United States, Italy and Spain.

Original processing notes: Amplification from reference gene primers served as the basis for estimated nucleated cell counts. Data came from immunoSEQ multiplex PCR; TCRdb stores just in-frame clones and leaves some out. The V and J calls and the clone size are those of that table, but D and trimming were determined from the DNA. The repertoire holds approximately 170,000 clones, 86% seen once, with roughly 11% in the top ten. The J segment lost 4 bases and the V segment lost 5 bases, leaving 5 bases of the junction unmatched. There are 14 residues in the CDR3. Germline V CDR1 and CDR2: SGHRS, YFSETQ.

This sequence was found in a woman aged 60-75 years with COVID-19, enrolled during active disease. Sequencing was performed on peripheral blood. The J gene is TRBJ2-5, the V gene TRBV5-1; 10 nucleotides line up with TRBD2. DNA of the CDR3: TGCGCCAGCAGAGAAGCTAGCGGGAGAGAGACCCAGTACTTC. The encoded protein is CASREASGRETQYF.